This T cell receptor beta chain originates from a study of glioma-infiltrating T cells after dendritic cell vaccination. Overall study: Glioblastoma patients came from Phase I and II dendritic cell vaccination trials.

For this clone: Its matching antigen is unknown.

Time point in this sample: after dendritic cell vaccination, including at tumor progression/relapse. PBMC were collected before vaccination, two weeks after the third vaccination, and at progression. Study-wide results and caveats: Higher TCR clonality did not directly relate to longer survival. Only a small number of patients had complete blood and tumor samples.

Clones were read by immunoSEQ multiplex PCR, and TCRdb kept only the in-frame ones, dropping some. The table has 100,000 or so clones, 90% seen once; the top ten hold roughly 2.5%. This material consisted of blood, taken after dendritic cell vaccination. The clonotype comes from a human donor with glioblastoma.

As DNA, the CDR3 is TGTGCCCATTTGGGGGGCAGGGGGCGGGGCTACACCTTC. Protein: CAHLGGRGRGYTF. The chain is built from TRBV30 and TRBJ1-2; 8 bases are a match to TRBD1. The trim removed 8 bases at V and 8 bases at J, leaving 13 bases unmatched. Germline CDR1 is GTSNPN and CDR2 is SVGIG (reference sequence). The CDR3 extends over 13 amino acids.